The subject of this entry is one T cell receptor (beta chain). This CDR3 is built from 18 residues. CDR1 and CDR2 (germline): SGHVS, FNYEAQ. Losses at the gene ends were 2 bases for V and 4 bases for J; bases not matched to a gene: 15. Measured with immunoSEQ multiplex PCR; TCRdb has only the in-frame clones, and not every one. The table has a few hundred thousand clones, 75% to 85% seen once. The sample belongs to a study of blood T cell repertoires in COVID-19. The chain is built from TRBV7-6 and TRBJ1-1; TRBD1 aligns across 8 bases. This clonotype was obtained from a woman in her sixties or seventies with COVID-19, enrolled during active disease. Sample: peripheral blood. CDR3 DNA: TGTGCCAGCAGCTTACGCCCGGGCGGACAGGGATCCGGCACTGAAGCTTTCTTT. This codes for CASSLRPGGQGSGTEAFF.